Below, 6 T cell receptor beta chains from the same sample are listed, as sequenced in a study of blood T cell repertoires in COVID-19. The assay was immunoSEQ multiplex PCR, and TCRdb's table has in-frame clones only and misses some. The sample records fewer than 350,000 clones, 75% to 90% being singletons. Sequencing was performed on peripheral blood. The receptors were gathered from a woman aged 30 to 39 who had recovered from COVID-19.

This CDR3 reads CASSIGTGHGYTF. The CDR3 DNA is TGTGCCAGTAGTATTGGGACAGGGCATGGCTACACCTTC. V is TRBV19 and J is TRBJ1-2, with TRBD1 matching over 9 bases. Germline assignment: CDR1 LNHDA and CDR2 SQIVND (reference sequence). Losses at the gene ends were 3 bases for V and 6 bases for J; bases not matched to a gene: 2. The CDR3 is made up of 13 amino acids.

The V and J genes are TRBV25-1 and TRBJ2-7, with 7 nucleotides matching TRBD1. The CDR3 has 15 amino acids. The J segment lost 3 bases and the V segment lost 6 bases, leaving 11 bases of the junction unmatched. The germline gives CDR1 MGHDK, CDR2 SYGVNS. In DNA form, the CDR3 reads TGTGCCAGCAGCGGGACAGAGGACAACATCTACGAGCAGTACTTC. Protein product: CASSGTEDNIYEQYF.

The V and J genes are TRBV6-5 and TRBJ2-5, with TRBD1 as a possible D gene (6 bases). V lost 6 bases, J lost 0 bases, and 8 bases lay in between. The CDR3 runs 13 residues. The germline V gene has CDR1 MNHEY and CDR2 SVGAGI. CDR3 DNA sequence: TGTGCCAGCAGACAGGGTAACCAAGAGACCCAGTACTTC. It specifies CASRQGNQETQYF.

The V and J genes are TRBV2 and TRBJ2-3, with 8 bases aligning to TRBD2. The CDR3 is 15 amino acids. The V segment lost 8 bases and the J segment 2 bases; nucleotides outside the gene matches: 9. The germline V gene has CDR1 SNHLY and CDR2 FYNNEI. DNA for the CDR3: TGTGCCAGCTCCCAGGGTAGCGGGGTCACAGATACGCAGTATTTT. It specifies CASSQGSGVTDTQYF.

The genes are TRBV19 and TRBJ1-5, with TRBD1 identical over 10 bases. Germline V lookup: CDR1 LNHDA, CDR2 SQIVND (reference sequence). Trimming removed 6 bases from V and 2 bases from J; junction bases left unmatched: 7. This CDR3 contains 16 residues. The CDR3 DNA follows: TGTGCCAGTAGCGACAGGGGGCACGCGGGCAATCAGCCCCAGCATTTT. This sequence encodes CASSDRGHAGNQPQHF.

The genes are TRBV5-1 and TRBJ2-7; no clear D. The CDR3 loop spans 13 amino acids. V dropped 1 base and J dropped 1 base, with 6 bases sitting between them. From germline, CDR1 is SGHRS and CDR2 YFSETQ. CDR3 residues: CASSLPQSYEQYF. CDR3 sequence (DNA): TGCGCCAGCAGCTTGCCTCAGTCCTACGAGCAGTACTTC.